This T cell receptor beta chain was identified in a study of CD8 T cells in ankylosing spondylitis. Germline V gene lookup returns CDR1 DFQATT and CDR2 SNEGSKA (reference sequence). The J segment lost 4 bases and the V segment lost 6 bases, leaving 5 bases of the junction unmatched. The CDR3 loop spans 14 amino acids. The study, taken as a whole, reports: There was a TCR beta motif, made of several highly homologous variants, that appeared characteristic of ankylosing spondylitis blood.

A word on this clonotype: The antigen remains undetermined.

The authors made TCR beta libraries by quantitative 5'-RACE with molecular barcodes. TCRdb redid the calling of the 5' RACE reads with MiXCR, one entry per CDR3 protein. The sample consists of around 890,000 distinct CDR3 sequences, about an eighth of them appearing once. The chain employs TRBV20-1 and TRBJ2-3, with 12 bases fitting TRBD2. Sequencing used blood, either unsorted or a sorted T cell fraction (not recorded which). This TCR came from a male donor with ankylosing spondylitis. The CDR3 loop reads CSASRLAGADTQYF. The CDR3 nucleotides read TGCAGTGCCTCAAGACTAGCGGGAGCAGATACGCAGTATTTT.